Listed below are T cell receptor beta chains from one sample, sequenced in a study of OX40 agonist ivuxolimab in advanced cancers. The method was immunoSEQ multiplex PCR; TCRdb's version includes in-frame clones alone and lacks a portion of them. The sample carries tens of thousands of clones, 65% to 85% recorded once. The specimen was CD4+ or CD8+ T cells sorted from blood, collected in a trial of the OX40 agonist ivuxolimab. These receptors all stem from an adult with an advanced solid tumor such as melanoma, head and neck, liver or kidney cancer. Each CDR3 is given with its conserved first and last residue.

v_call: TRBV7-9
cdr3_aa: CASSLGGQTTDTQYF

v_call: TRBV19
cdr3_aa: CASSITRVQETQYF

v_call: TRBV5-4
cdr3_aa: CASSLNSLYNSPLHF

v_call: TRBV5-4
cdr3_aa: CASRRQGINTEAFF

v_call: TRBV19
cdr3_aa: CAGSVGAKAFF

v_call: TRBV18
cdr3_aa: CASSPPYATGANVLTF

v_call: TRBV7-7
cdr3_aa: CASRFQGSETQYF

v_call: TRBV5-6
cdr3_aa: CASSVGGAGYGYTF

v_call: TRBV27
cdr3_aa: CASSPRDRGRNEKLFF

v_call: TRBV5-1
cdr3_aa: CASSFSGGRTDTQYF

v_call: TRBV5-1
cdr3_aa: CASSLGGYTQYF

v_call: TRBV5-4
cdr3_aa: CASSYYRGQNTGELFF

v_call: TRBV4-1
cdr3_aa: CASSRSGWGRGDEQFF

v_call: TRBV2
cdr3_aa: CASTGQGLTEAFF

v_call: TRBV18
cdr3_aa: CASPPPSGGADTQYF

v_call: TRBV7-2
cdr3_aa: CASRGGVNTGELFF

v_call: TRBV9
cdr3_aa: CASSFGQGETGELFF

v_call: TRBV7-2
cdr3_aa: CASSLAVAGGYNEQFF

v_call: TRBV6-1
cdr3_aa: CAISDLRLAGGVSYEQYF

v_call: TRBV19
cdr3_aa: CASRLRAPFEETQYF

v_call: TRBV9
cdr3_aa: CASSVFSGANTGELFF

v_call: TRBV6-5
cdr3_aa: CASSYSGGRNQPQHF

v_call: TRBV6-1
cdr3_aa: CASGGGTEAFF

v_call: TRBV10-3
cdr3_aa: CAISDTTRGRGYTF

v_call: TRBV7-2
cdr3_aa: CASSPGPGNTIYF

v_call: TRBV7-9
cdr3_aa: CASSFGSGEQYF

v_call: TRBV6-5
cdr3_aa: CASSPSGTEKNIQYF

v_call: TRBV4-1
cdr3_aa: CASSPRTGKANYGYTF

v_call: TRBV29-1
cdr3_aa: CSVAGSDTQYF

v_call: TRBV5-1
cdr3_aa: CASSLGTDPYGYTF

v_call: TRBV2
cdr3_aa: CASGMIGVRTDTQYF

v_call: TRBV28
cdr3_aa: CASSLASPLNTEAFF

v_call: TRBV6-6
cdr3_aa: CASSDSTNEKLFF

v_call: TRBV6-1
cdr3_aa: CASSATWDRNYGYTF

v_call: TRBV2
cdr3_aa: CASRGTLYGYTF

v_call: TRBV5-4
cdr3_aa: CASSTANPPYEQYF

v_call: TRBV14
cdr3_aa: CASSQDLGSYNEQFF

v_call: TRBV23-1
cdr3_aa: CASSHSGRDNSPLHF

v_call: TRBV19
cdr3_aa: CASKRDRATNEKLFF

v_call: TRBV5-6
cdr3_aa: CASSRWGETQYF

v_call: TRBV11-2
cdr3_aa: CASSLSDRGIHEQYF

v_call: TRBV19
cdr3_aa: CASTEQGVAQPQHF

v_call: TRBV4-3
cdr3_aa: CASSQAGGGWGNEQFF

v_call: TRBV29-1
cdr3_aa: CSAGQGFGQPQHF

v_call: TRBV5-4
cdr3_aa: CASSPAGTNRGMNTGELFF

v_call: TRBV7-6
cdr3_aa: CASSLFSGGEIKSQETQYF

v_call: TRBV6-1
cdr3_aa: CASSEVRGGDYF

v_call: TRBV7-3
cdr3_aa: CASSLIRAGAGELFF

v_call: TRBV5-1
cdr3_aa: CASSLETWTPGGISGYTF

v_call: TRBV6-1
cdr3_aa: CASSLDRKVYEQYF

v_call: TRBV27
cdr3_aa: CASSFRQERLSREQYF

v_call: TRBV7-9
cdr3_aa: CASSLDRSGGRIF

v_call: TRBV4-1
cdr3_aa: CASSQDAPAGARADTQYF

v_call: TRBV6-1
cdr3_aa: CASSATTTGGSGGYTF

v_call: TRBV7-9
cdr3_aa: CASSSPGRYGYTF

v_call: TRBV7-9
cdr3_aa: CASSLGVGMSNQPQHF

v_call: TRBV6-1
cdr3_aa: CASSGSQGLRTGELFF

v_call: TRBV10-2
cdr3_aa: CASSGGGGEKLFF

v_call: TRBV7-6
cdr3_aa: CASSLGGGEQFF

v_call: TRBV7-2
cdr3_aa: CASSPIGGGRGSPLHF